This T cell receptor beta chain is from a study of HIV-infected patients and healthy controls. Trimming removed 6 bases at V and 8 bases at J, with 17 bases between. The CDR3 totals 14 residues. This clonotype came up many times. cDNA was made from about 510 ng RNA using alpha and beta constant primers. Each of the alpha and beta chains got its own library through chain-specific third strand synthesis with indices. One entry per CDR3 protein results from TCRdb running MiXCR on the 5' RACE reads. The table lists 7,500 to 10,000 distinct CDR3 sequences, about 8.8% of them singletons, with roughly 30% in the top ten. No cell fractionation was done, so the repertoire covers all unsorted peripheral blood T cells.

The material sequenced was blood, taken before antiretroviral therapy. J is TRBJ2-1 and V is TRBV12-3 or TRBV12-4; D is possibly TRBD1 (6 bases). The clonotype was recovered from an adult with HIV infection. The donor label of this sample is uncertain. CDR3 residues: CASSWTALRYEQFF. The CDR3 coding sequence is TGTGCCAGCAGCTGGACAGCCCTTAGGTATGAGCAGTTCTTC.